Listed below are T cell receptor beta chains from one sample, sequenced in a study of T cells in localized non-small cell lung cancer. The assay was immunoSEQ multiplex PCR, and TCRdb's table has in-frame clones only and misses some. The table shows 4,000 or so clones, with about 34% occurring only once. Sequencing was performed on lung tumor tissue, taken before any cancer treatment. These receptors all stem from a man aged 35-69 years with stage II squamous cell lung carcinoma. Each CDR3 is given with its conserved first and last residue. D genes are given only for firm matches. The listing skips clone size in some rows; elsewhere it reads once, few, many or a size class.

CDR3 protein,CDR3 DNA,J gene,clone size,V gene,D gene
CASSISVNTEAFF,TGTGCCAGTAGTATATCCGTGAACACTGAAGCTTTCTTT,TRBJ1-1,few,TRBV19,-
CASSVDPPSGVHNEQFF,TGTGCCAGCAGCGTAGACCCTCCTAGCGGGGTCCACAATGAGCAGTTCTTC,TRBJ2-1,-,TRBV9,TRBD2
CASCRELGTGELFF,TGTGCCAGCTGCAGGGAATTGGGCACCGGGGAGCTGTTTTTT,TRBJ2-2,medium-sized,TRBV6-8,-
CASSIGTSGVSSYNEQFF,TGTGCCAGCAGCATCGGGACTAGCGGCGTTAGCTCCTACAATGAGCAGTTCTTC,TRBJ2-1,once,TRBV11-3,TRBD2
CASTLGGQGDEKLFF,TGTGCCAGCACCCTAGGGGGACAGGGAGATGAAAAACTGTTTTTT,TRBJ1-4,-,TRBV28,TRBD1
CAGPTWVRTDTQYF,TGTGCCGGACCCACCTGGGTACGCACAGATACGCAGTATTTT,TRBJ2-3,few,TRBV9,-
CASGGGSGTTEAFF,TGTGCCAGCGGGGGAGGGTCGGGTACCACTGAAGCTTTCTTT,TRBJ1-1,large,TRBV9,-
CASSRGTRWNTEAFF,TGTGCCAGCAGCAGGGGGACAAGGTGGAACACTGAAGCTTTCTTT,TRBJ1-1,few,TRBV6-8,TRBD1
CAWSQGDRDQETQYF,TGTGCCTGGAGTCAGGGGGACAGGGACCAAGAGACCCAGTACTTC,TRBJ2-5,few,TRBV30,TRBD1
CASSEAGPDLNGYTF,TGTGCCAGCAGTGAGGCAGGGCCAGATCTTAATGGCTACACCTTC,TRBJ1-2,-,TRBV25-1,-
CASSSSLGVGNTIYF,TGTGCCAGCAGCTCCTCTCTTGGGGTTGGAAACACCATATATTTT,TRBJ1-3,few,TRBV11-3,-
CASSPLTRGQPQHF,TGTGCCAGCAGCCCACTCACTCGGGGTCAGCCCCAGCATTTT,TRBJ1-5,medium-sized,TRBV11-3,-
CASSRSRGLGVGYTF,TGTGCCAGCAGCCGGAGCAGGGGGCTGGGAGTTGGCTACACCTTC,TRBJ1-2,medium-sized,TRBV11-3,TRBD1
CASSSSRNSPLHF,TGTGCCAGCAGCTCCAGCCGCAATTCACCCCTCCACTTT,TRBJ1-6,many,TRBV7-8,-
CASSLEGTSTDTQYF,TGTGCCAGCAGCTTAGAGGGCACTAGCACAGATACGCAGTATTTT,TRBJ2-3,few,TRBV11-3,-
CASSLVLAGVVEQFF,TGTGCCAGCAGCTTGGTTTTAGCGGGGGTTGTTGAGCAGTTCTTC,TRBJ2-1,-,TRBV11-3,TRBD2
CASSYGQLYGYTF,TGTGCCAGCAGTTATGGACAGCTTTATGGCTACACCTTC,TRBJ1-2,-,TRBV6-8,-
CASSPRQGIMNTEAFF,TGTGCCAGCTCACCCCGACAGGGGATTATGAACACTGAAGCTTTCTTT,TRBJ1-1,few,TRBV18,TRBD1
CASSAETQGTGELFF,TGTGCCAGCAGCGCCGAGACCCAGGGGACCGGGGAGCTGTTTTTT,TRBJ2-2,few,TRBV9,-
CASSQGGGRDSYEQYF,TGCGCCAGCAGCCAAGGCGGAGGGAGGGACTCCTACGAGCAGTACTTC,TRBJ2-7,few,TRBV23-1,TRBD2
CACKTGRGNQPQHF,TGTGCCTGCAAGACAGGGCGAGGCAATCAGCCCCAGCATTTT,TRBJ1-5,-,TRBV30,TRBD1
CASSVGPKIYGYTF,TGTGCCAGCAGCGTAGGGCCGAAAATCTATGGCTACACCTTC,TRBJ1-2,medium-sized,TRBV9,-
CSVGRDPNTGELFF,TGCAGCGTTGGAAGGGACCCGAACACCGGGGAGCTGTTTTTT,TRBJ2-2,-,TRBV29-1,-
CASSLGRAGGRGEQFF,TGTGCCAGCAGCTTAGGCAGGGCGGGAGGAAGGGGTGAGCAGTTCTTC,TRBJ2-1,-,TRBV7-7,TRBD2
CASSLGGTSRNEQFF,TGCGCCAGCAGCCTGGGAGGGACTAGTCGTAATGAGCAGTTCTTC,TRBJ2-1,-,TRBV5-1,TRBD2
CSVGGTGHGYTF,TGCAGCGTTGGGGGGACAGGGCATGGCTACACCTTC,TRBJ1-2,-,TRBV29-1,TRBD1
CASSSPGLAGTEQFF,TGTGCCAGCAGCTCACCGGGACTAGCAGGGACTGAGCAGTTCTTC,TRBJ2-1,-,TRBV11-3,TRBD2
CASSVAAGKFSGNTIYF,TGTGCCAGCAGCGTAGCGGCCGGAAAATTCTCTGGAAACACCATATATTTT,TRBJ1-3,-,TRBV9,-
CASSLDRRNTEAFF,TGTGCCAGCAGCTTGGATCGTCGGAACACTGAAGCTTTCTTT,TRBJ1-1,many,TRBV11-3,-
CASSLSGLNTEAFF,TGTGCCAGCAGCTTAAGCGGGTTGAACACTGAAGCTTTCTTT,TRBJ1-1,many,TRBV11-3,-
CASSYPAGPYTDTQYF,TGTGCCAGCAGTTACCCTGCGGGGCCCTACACAGATACGCAGTATTTT,TRBJ2-3,-,TRBV6-8,-
CASSLGAGQFISGNTIYF,TGTGCCAGCAGCTTGGGCGCTGGACAGTTTATATCTGGAAACACCATATATTTT,TRBJ1-3,few,TRBV7-5,-
CASSLDGASSYNEQFF,TGCGCCAGCAGCTTGGATGGGGCGAGCTCCTACAATGAGCAGTTCTTC,TRBJ2-1,-,TRBV5-1,-
CASKNQGGGYTF,TGTGCCAGCAAAAACCAGGGGGGTGGCTACACCTTC,TRBJ1-2,-,TRBV6-7,TRBD1
CASIAGSTDTQYF,TGTGCCTCAATAGCGGGAAGCACAGATACGCAGTATTTT,TRBJ2-3,few,TRBV30,TRBD2
CASSPGQGDIMSIRTEAFF,TGCGCCAGCAGCCCGGGACAGGGGGACATTATGAGTATACGCACTGAAGCTTTCTTT,TRBJ1-1,-,TRBV4-1,TRBD1
CTSSRILRVDEQYF,TGCACCAGCAGCCGAATCCTCAGGGTGGACGAGCAGTACTTC,TRBJ2-7,few,TRBV1,-
CASSYRGGPTGELFF,TGTGCCAGCAGTTATCGGGGGGGACCCACCGGGGAGCTGTTTTTT,TRBJ2-2,-,TRBV28,TRBD2
CASSLGSVYNEQFF,TGTGCCAGCAGCTTAGGGTCGGTCTACAATGAGCAGTTCTTC,TRBJ2-1,-,TRBV11-3,-
CASSDAGLAGFETQYF,TGCGCCAGCAGTGATGCCGGACTAGCGGGATTTGAGACGCAGTATTTT,TRBJ2-3,large,TRBV10-2,TRBD2
CASSPSGGNQPQHF,TGTGCCAGCAGCCCTTCAGGGGGGAATCAGCCCCAGCATTTT,TRBJ1-5,few,TRBV11-3,TRBD1
CASSRDSYNEQFF,TGTGCCAGCAGCAGGGATTCCTACAATGAGCAGTTCTTC,TRBJ2-1,few,TRBV6-8,-
CASGLASALWEQYF,TGTGCTAGTGGTTTGGCAAGCGCGTTGTGGGAGCAGTACTTC,TRBJ2-7,-,TRBV12-5,-
CASSYRQGPTDTQYF,TGTGCCAGCAGTTACCGACAGGGCCCCACAGATACGCAGTATTTT,TRBJ2-3,once,TRBV6-8,TRBD1
CASSSTRTGTDTQYF,TGTGCCAGCAGCTCAACAAGGACAGGAACAGATACGCAGTATTTT,TRBJ2-3,large,TRBV11-3,TRBD1
CASSVGVRNYEQYF,TGTGCCAGCAGCGTAGGTGTCAGGAACTACGAGCAGTACTTC,TRBJ2-7,medium-sized,TRBV9,-
CASSTRSGRTDTQYF,TGTGCCAGCAGCACCCGAAGCGGGAGAACAGATACGCAGTATTTT,TRBJ2-3,few,TRBV11-3,TRBD2
CASSDLGQSGANVLTF,TGTGCCAGCAGCGACCTAGGACAGTCTGGGGCCAACGTCCTGACTTTC,TRBJ2-6,-,TRBV11-3,-
CAWSGGSNQPQHF,TGTGCCTGGAGTGGGGGGAGCAATCAGCCCCAGCATTTT,TRBJ1-5,few,TRBV30,-
CASSLASEGGHNGEQYF,TGTGCCAGCAGCTTAGCGTCTGAGGGGGGCCATAATGGGGAGCAGTACTTC,TRBJ2-7,few,TRBV7-5,-
CASSPPYSHGEQFF,TGTGCCAGCAGTCCTCCCTACTCGCACGGTGAGCAGTTCTTC,TRBJ2-1,-,TRBV28,-
CASSRTTNTEAFF,TGTGCCAGCAGCAGGACAACGAACACTGAAGCTTTCTTT,TRBJ1-1,medium-sized,TRBV7-2,-
CSVTGQANTGELFF,TGCAGCGTCACGGGACAGGCGAACACCGGGGAGCTGTTTTTT,TRBJ2-2,-,TRBV29-1,TRBD1
CSVRTNREDDEQYF,TGCAGCGTCCGGACTAACAGGGAGGACGACGAGCAGTACTTC,TRBJ2-7,-,TRBV29-1,-
CASSPGLAEQETQYF,TGCGCCAGCAGCCCGGGACTAGCGGAACAAGAGACCCAGTACTTC,TRBJ2-5,medium-sized,TRBV5-1,TRBD2
CASSAGPTNYGYTF,TGTGCCAGCAGCGCGGGACCTACTAACTATGGCTACACCTTC,TRBJ1-2,few,TRBV9,-
CASSMFQMEQFF,TGTGCCAGTAGTATGTTCCAAATGGAGCAGTTCTTC,TRBJ2-1,-,TRBV19,-
CASSSVAGSFNEQFF,TGTGCCAGCAGTTCTGTAGCGGGAAGTTTCAATGAGCAGTTCTTC,TRBJ2-1,-,TRBV6-8,TRBD2
CASSFDGLNYGYTF,TGTGCCAGCAGTTTCGATGGGCTTAACTATGGCTACACCTTC,TRBJ1-2,few,TRBV6-8,-